This TCR beta chain was sequenced in a study of T cell responses to AZD1222 COVID-19 vaccine. Trimming took 3 bases from V and 15 from J, leaving 15 bases between them. The CDR3 is 12 residues long. CDR1 is MNHEY, CDR2 SMNVEV, per germline (reference sequence). Only in-frame clones appear in the TCRdb table, and some are missing; sequencing was by immunoSEQ multiplex PCR. In the table there are 110,000 or so clones, around 93% of which are singletons. This sample comprised peripheral blood, obtained on day 0 of AZD1222 vaccination. The clonotype was recovered from an adult in good health. The V call is TRBV27, the J call TRBJ2-1; D not resolved. CDR3 amino acids: CASSLGRVQLFF. The CDR3 DNA is TGTGCCAGCAGTTTGGGCCGCGTTCAGCTGTTCTTC.